Each of the 26 T cell receptor beta chains below was sequenced from the same sample in a study of a mutant IDH1 vaccine in newly diagnosed glioma. No antigen has been identified for these receptors. Generated by immunoSEQ multiplex PCR, the TCRdb table keeps only in-frame clones and is missing some. The sample includes roughly 60,000 clones, roughly 76% of them seen just once. The time point: week 35, safety follow-up. Doses consisted of 300 ug of mutant IDH1 20-mer peptide each, paired with topical imiquimod. Sample: PBMCs, taken from a glioma patient whose treatment included an IDH1 peptide vaccine. All receptors come from a man aged 40-49 years with glioma.

The chain uses TRBV14 and TRBJ1-6, with 9 bases lining up with TRBD1. This CDR3 comprises 15 residues. V gave up 5 bases and J gave up 10 bases; unmatched junction bases: 9. Germline values: CDR1 SGHDN, CDR2 FVKESK. The CDR3 loop is CASSADGTGSSPLHF. The CDR3 DNA reads as TGTGCCAGCAGCGCCGACGGGACAGGGTCCTCACCCCTCCACTTT. Using reference TRBV14 and TRBJ1-6 for the parts outside the CDR3, the full variable domain is EAGVTQFPSHSVIEKGQTVTLRCDPISGHDNLYWYRRVMGKEIKFLLHFVKESKQDESGMPNNRFLAERTGGTYSTLKVQPAELEDSGVYFCASSADGTGSSPLHFGNGTRLTVT.

V gene TRBV30 combines with J gene TRBJ2-6; D unclear. Trimming removed 0 bases at V and 4 bases at J, with 10 bases between. CDR1 and CDR2 from the germline V gene are GTSNPN and SVGIG (reference sequence). The CDR3 sequence is 15 residues long. The DNA for the CDR3 is TGTGCCTGGAGTGTAGGATTGGGAGGGGCCAACGTCCTGACTTTC. Translated, it gives CAWSVGLGGANVLTF.

V is TRBV4-1 and J is TRBJ2-1; 9 nucleotides agree with TRBD1. The V and J ends lost 1 base and 8 bases, in that order; junction bases with no gene match: 12. Germline assignment: CDR1 MGHRA and CDR2 YSYEKL. This CDR3 is 17 amino acids long. This CDR3 is CASSQVSGTGRRDEQFF. As DNA, the CDR3 is TGCGCCAGCAGCCAAGTTTCCGGGACAGGGCGCAGGGATGAGCAGTTCTTC.

The rearrangement uses TRBV9 and TRBJ2-7; a weak D match, TRBD1 (5 bases). The germline CDR1 and CDR2 sequences are SGDLS and YYNGEE. V gave up 0 bases and J gave up 2 bases, with 9 bases separating them. The CDR3 length is 14 residues. Here the CDR3 DNA reads TGTGCCAGCAGCGTAGCCGACAGAGCCTACGAGCAGTACTTC. Protein sequence: CASSVADRAYEQYF.

This chain connects TRBV10-3 to TRBJ2-5, with TRBD1 as a possible D gene (6 bases). V was shortened by 3 bases and J by 5 bases, with 16 bases between the two germline ends. The CDR3 spans 15 residues. Germline CDR1 reads ENHRY; CDR2 reads SYGVKD. CDR3: CAISDPDRSPETQYF. The CDR3 DNA follows: TGTGCCATCAGTGACCCTGACAGGTCCCCGGAGACCCAGTACTTC.

The rearrangement links TRBV6-1 to TRBJ1-4; a weak D match, TRBD1 (6 bases). With 4 bases removed from V and 7 bases from J, the gap between germline ends came to 19 bases. The CDR3 is made up of 16 amino acids. Germline V gene lookup returns CDR1 MNHNS and CDR2 SASEGT. CDR3 amino acids: CASSANIPTRGEKLFF. The CDR3 nucleotides are TGTGCCAGCAGTGCAAACATACCCACCAGGGGTGAAAAACTGTTTTTT.

The CDR3 coding sequence is TGTGCCAGCAGCCATTTCGCGGGAGGGTCCTACGAGCAGTACTTC. Its protein is CASSHFAGGSYEQYF. The rearrangement uses TRBV4-2 and TRBJ2-7, with 9 bases that match TRBD2. This CDR3 has 15 amino acids. Germline-derived CDR1 and CDR2 are LGHNA and YNFKEQ. J gave up 1 base and V 3 bases, and 4 bases lay outside the gene matches.

The gene calls are TRBV19 and TRBJ2-1; D possibly matches TRBD1 or TRBD2 (5 bases each). With 5 bases removed from V and 4 bases from J, the gap between germline ends came to 12 bases. Germline V gene lookup returns CDR1 LNHDA and CDR2 SQIVND (reference sequence). This CDR3 has 14 residues. The CDR3 bases are TGTGCCAGTAGTCCCCGGGGCGAGTACAATGAGCAGTTCTTC. Its translation is CASSPRGEYNEQFF.

The chain combines TRBV19 with TRBJ2-1, with 8 nucleotides matching TRBD1. V shed 7 bases and J 4 bases; nucleotides not matched to a gene: 9. This CDR3 is built from 15 residues. Germline V gives CDR1 LNHDA, CDR2 SQIVND (reference sequence). The CDR3 reads CASTVDRGSYNEQFF. CDR3 sequence (DNA): TGTGCCAGTACGGTAGACAGGGGCTCATACAATGAGCAGTTCTTC.

The chain couples TRBV5-1 to TRBJ2-7; perhaps TRBD2 as D (6 bases). Germline lookup yields CDR1 SGHRS and CDR2 YFSETQ. V was pared by 2 bases and J by 7 bases, with 13 bases between. The CDR3 runs to 13 residues. The CDR3 loop is CASSFGGTGEQYF. The CDR3 DNA reads as TGCGCCAGCAGCTTCGGGGGAACGGGTGAGCAGTACTTC.

The rearrangement joins TRBV5-5 to TRBJ1-4; 10 nucleotides align to TRBD1. The CDR3 sequence is 17 residues long. V lost 0 bases to trimming and J lost 2 bases; unmatched junction nucleotides: 4. Germline V gene lookup returns CDR1 SGHKS and CDR2 YYEKEE (reference sequence). The CDR3 region has the DNA TGTGCCAGCAGCTTGGGACAGGGGGCACTGACTAATGAAAAACTGTTTTTT. Protein product: CASSLGQGALTNEKLFF.

The chain is built from TRBV4-2 and TRBJ1-5; D uncertain. The CDR3 covers 14 residues. Per germline, CDR1 LGHNA and CDR2 YNFKEQ. Trimming removed 5 bases from V and 7 bases from J, with 15 bases in between. In nucleotides, the CDR3 is TGTGCCAGCAGCTCGAGCCCCCGGTACCAGCCCCAGCATTTT. Protein product: CASSSSPRYQPQHF.

J is TRBJ1-2 and V is TRBV7-2; D is perhaps TRBD1 (5 bases). Germline CDR1 and CDR2: SGHTA and FQGNSA. The CDR3 runs 12 residues. The V gene lost 1 base and the J gene lost 10 bases, with 10 bases spanning the gap. The CDR3 here is CASSLDTGDYTF. DNA for the CDR3: TGTGCCAGCAGCTTAGATACAGGCGACTACACCTTC.

The gene calls are TRBV28 and TRBJ2-7; D may be TRBD2 (5 bases). There are 13 residues in the CDR3. Per germline, CDR1 MDHEN and CDR2 SYDVKM. With 3 bases removed from V and 7 bases from J, the gap between germline ends came to 13 bases. CDR3 loop: CASSFSRALEQYF. The CDR3 nucleotides read TGTGCCAGCAGTTTCTCGCGGGCCCTAGAGCAGTACTTC.

The chain joins TRBV14 to TRBJ2-3, with D perhaps assigned TRBD1 or TRBD2 (5 bases each). This CDR3 has 17 residues. The V gene lost 4 bases and the J gene lost 6 bases, with 23 bases spanning the gap. CDR1 and CDR2 from the germline V gene are SGHDN and FVKESK. CDR3 loop: CASSRLGRIATGDTQYF. The CDR3 DNA reads TGTGCCAGCAGCCGATTGGGACGGATCGCTACGGGGGATACGCAGTATTTT.

The V and J genes are TRBV18 and TRBJ2-3; TRBD1 aligns across 8 bases. From germline, CDR1 is KGHSH and CDR2 LQKENI. The CDR3 has 16 amino acids. V was clipped by 3 bases and J by 2 bases; unmatched bases: 7. CDR3 residues: CASSPLAGGITDTQYF. The DNA for the CDR3 is TGTGCCAGCTCACCTCTGGCAGGGGGCATCACAGATACGCAGTATTTT. The entire variable domain, with the rest obtained from reference TRBV18 and TRBJ2-3, is as follows: NAGVMQNPRHLVRRRGQEARLRCSPMKGHSHVYWYRQLPEEGLKFMVYLQKENIIDESGMPKERFSAEFPKEGPSILRIQQVVRGDSAAYFCASSPLAGGITDTQYFGPGTRLTVL.

V gene TRBV5-6 combines with J gene TRBJ2-5; a weak D match, TRBD1 (5 bases). Looked up from germline, CDR1 is SGHDT and CDR2 is YYEEEE. V shed 2 bases and J shed 5 bases, with 10 bases lying between them. The CDR3 runs to 13 residues. The CDR3 here is CASSFGRVETQYF. As DNA, the CDR3 is TGTGCCAGCAGCTTCGGCAGGGTTGAGACCCAGTACTTC.

The V and J genes are TRBV11-2 and TRBJ2-7; D perhaps matches TRBD2 (5 bases). This CDR3 region has 15 residues. V was trimmed by 2 bases and J by 3 bases, leaving 14 bases between them. CDR1 and CDR2 from the germline V gene are SGHAT and FQNNGV. CDR3 residues: CASSLRSSLFYEQYF. The CDR3 nucleotides read TGTGCCAGCAGCTTAAGGTCTAGCCTTTTCTACGAGCAGTACTTC.

The chain recombines TRBV6-6 with TRBJ1-1; unclear D gene. The CDR3 runs 11 residues. In germline, CDR1 is MNHNY, CDR2 SVGAGI (reference sequence). V was trimmed by 6 bases and J by 4 bases, leaving 6 bases between them. CDR3 in DNA: TGTGCCAGCAGCGAACGCACTGAAGCTTTCTTT. Translation gives CASSERTEAFF.

This clone has only one observation. V and J are TRBV19 and TRBJ1-2; D not resolved. This CDR3 comprises 12 residues. Germline-derived CDR1 and CDR2 are LNHDA and SQIVND (reference sequence). V dropped 7 bases and J dropped 8 bases, with 14 bases sitting between them. This CDR3 is CASKSNGDGYTF. CDR3 DNA: TGTGCCAGTAAGAGTAATGGCGACGGCTACACCTTC.

The V and J genes are TRBV9 and TRBJ2-2; the D is unclear. Germline CDR1 and CDR2: SGDLS and YYNGEE. There are 13 residues in the CDR3. V shed 0 bases and J shed 6 bases, with 6 bases lying between them. The CDR3 is CASSVANPGELFF. The CDR3 DNA follows: TGTGCCAGCAGCGTAGCTAACCCCGGGGAGCTGTTTTTT.

J is TRBJ2-1 and V is TRBV27; no clear D gene. CDR1 is MNHEY and CDR2 is SMNVEV in the germline V gene (reference sequence). This CDR3 is 14 amino acids long. V dropped 4 bases and J dropped 6 bases, with 13 bases sitting between them. Here the CDR3 reads CASSSVGPSNEQFF. In DNA form, the CDR3 reads TGTGCCAGCAGTTCGGTCGGCCCCAGCAATGAGCAGTTCTTC.

The chain carries TRBV19 and TRBJ2-1, with D possibly matching TRBD2 (5 bases). CDR3 length equals 14 residues. Germline V gene lookup returns CDR1 LNHDA and CDR2 SQIVND (reference sequence). The V and J ends lost 6 bases and 5 bases respectively, with 14 bases between them. The CDR3 here is CASREVAGHNEQFF. DNA for the CDR3: TGTGCCAGTAGGGAGGTAGCTGGCCACAATGAGCAGTTCTTC.

The chain recombines TRBV19 with TRBJ2-5, with D maybe TRBD2 (6 bases). Looked up from germline, CDR1 is LNHDA and CDR2 is SQIVND (reference sequence). The V gene lost 7 bases and the J gene lost 5 bases, with 17 bases spanning the gap. CDR3 length equals 14 residues. The CDR3 nucleotides read TGTGCCAGTAAAGTGATCGGGAGTAGCGAGACCCAGTACTTC. The encoded protein is CASKVIGSSETQYF.

CDR3 sequence reads: CASSVNDGGLDTEAFF. The CDR3 DNA reads as TGTGCCAGCAGTGTAAATGACGGGGGGCTGGACACTGAAGCTTTCTTT. The chain has TRBV6-1 and TRBJ1-1; a possible D gene is TRBD1 (6 bases). Trimming removed 4 bases at V and 3 bases at J, with 18 bases between. In germline, CDR1 is MNHNS, CDR2 SASEGT. This CDR3 is 16 amino acids long.

This rearrangement joins TRBV5-1 to TRBJ2-1, with D possibly being TRBD2 (6 bases). Germline CDR1 is SGHRS and CDR2 is YFSETQ. The CDR3 spans 15 residues. V was clipped by 0 bases and J by 7 bases, with 14 bases between them. The CDR3 spells CASSLEAGRINEQFF. The CDR3 DNA reads TGCGCCAGCAGCTTGGAGGCGGGGCGGATAAATGAGCAGTTCTTC.